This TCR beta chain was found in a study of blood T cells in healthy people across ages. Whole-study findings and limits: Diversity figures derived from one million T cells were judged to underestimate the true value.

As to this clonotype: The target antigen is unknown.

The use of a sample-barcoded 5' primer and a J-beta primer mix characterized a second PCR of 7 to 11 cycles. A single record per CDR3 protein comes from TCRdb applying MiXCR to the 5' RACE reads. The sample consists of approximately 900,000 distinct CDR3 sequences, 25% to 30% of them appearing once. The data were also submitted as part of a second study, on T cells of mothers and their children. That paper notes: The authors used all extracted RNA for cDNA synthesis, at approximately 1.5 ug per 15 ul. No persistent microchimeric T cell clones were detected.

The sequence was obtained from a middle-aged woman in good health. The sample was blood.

The CDR3 spells CASSASRSDGYTF. In DNA, the CDR3 is TGTGCCAGCAGTGCGAGCAGATCCGATGGCTACACCTTC. The chain is built from TRBV2 and TRBJ1-2; D is undetermined. The V gene's germline CDR1 is SNHLY and CDR2 FYNNEI. The CDR3 contains 13 residues. Deletions cut 4 bases from V and 6 bases from J, with 12 bases between.